This T cell receptor beta chain is from a study of T cells in narcolepsy (dated by TCRdb to 2017 to 2018). Broadly, across the study: The study enrolled patients with narcolepsy type 1 or type 2 (NT1, NT2) together with healthy control donors. To look for autoreactive T cells in narcolepsy patients that target self-antigens of hypocretin neurons (hypocretin, TRIB2), the study used TCR Vbeta sequencing to follow clonotypes in blood and CSF.

For TCR Vbeta sequencing, memory CD4+ T cells were sorted ex vivo from the peripheral blood of both healthy controls and narcolepsy patients. The library was prepared using the immunoSEQ multiplex PCR assay. The clones in this table, taken by TCRdb from immuneACCESS, are in-frame only. Not every clone is retained; where verified, under half of the shortfall comes from an unresolved V gene, and the cause of the rest is unknown. The sample table records about 31,000 clones; more than 70% of these occur just once. Approximately 1.1% of the sample goes to the ten largest clones. Paper-wide results and their limitations: According to the report, autoreactive clonotypes were detected serially in the blood of the same patients and of different patients, but not in healthy controls. Numbers of sequenced blood memory CD4+ clonotypes were comparable, averaging approximately 40,000 in patients and some 33,000 in controls. No sequences matching autoreactive T cell clones were contained in some blood memory CD4+ repertoires from patients and controls. In plots comparing CSF and blood CD4+ T cell clonotypes from the same patient, HCRT-specific and TRIB2-specific autoreactive clonotypes were highlighted.

In its sample, this clone was seen a few times. Its antigen is not yet known. The record has no base qualities; no much larger clone is one base away. Between the V and J ends, shortened by 0 bases and 2 bases respectively, the junction contains 8 bases. The cysteine opens and the phenylalanine closes a CDR3 of 14 amino acids. Only CDR3 DNA remains: 42 bases, in frame from the first base. The germline V gene sets CDR1 to ENHRY and CDR2 to SYGVKD. The TCR comes from a human donor with narcolepsy. This receptor chain uses TRBV10-3 and TRBJ2-7; the D segment could be TRBD2, given 5 matching bases. Input material: CD45RA- memory CD4+ T cells from PBMCs. This specimen's cell subset or site label, interpreted: memory T cells sorted ex vivo from peripheral blood. The nucleotide sequence is given as TGTGCCATCAGTGAGTCGGACTCTCCCTACGAGCAGTACTTC. Its translation reads: CAISESDSPYEQYF.